These 30 T cell receptor beta chains share one sample of origin, sequenced in a study of cytomegalovirus exposure and HLA in healthy donors (dated by TCRdb to 2016 to 2017). Libraries were prepared through the immunoSEQ multiplex PCR assay. For the multiplex PCR, a mixture combining 60 forward primers for TCR Vbeta segments and 13 reverse primers for TCR Jbeta segments was used. This is the immuneACCESS table as TCRdb keeps it, with only in-frame sequences that have V and J called. A part of the clones is gone; compared with another copy, unresolved V genes explain less than half, and the rest is unexplained. Here the sample has 150,000 or so clones; about 85% occur a single time. Clones ranked in the top ten supply 1% to 1.5% of the sample. Sequences were obtained from PBMCs. These receptors were obtained from a middle-aged man in good health and CMV-seropositive.

This rearrangement joins TRBV5-5 to TRBJ1-1; 7 nucleotides match TRBD1. V lost 5 bases, J lost 3 bases, and 7 bases stayed unmatched. Per the germline V gene, CDR1 is SGHKS and CDR2 is YYEKEE (reference sequence). This CDR3 has 14 amino acids. This CDR3 is CASRSTGTYTEAFF. CDR3 bases: TGTGCCAGCAGATCGACAGGGACGTACACTGAAGCTTTCTTT.

The CDR3 region has the DNA TGTGCCTGGAAAGGACAGGGGACATTCTCGGGAGAGACCCAGTACTTC. Its protein is CAWKGQGTFSGETQYF. The rearrangement links TRBV30 to TRBJ2-5, with TRBD1 matching over 9 bases. Losses at the gene ends were 4 bases for V and 4 bases for J; bases not matched to a gene: 13. The CDR3 is made up of 16 amino acids. The germline V gene encodes CDR1 GTSNPN and CDR2 SVGIG (reference sequence).

The rearrangement uses TRBV28 and TRBJ1-2; a possible D gene is TRBD1 (5 bases). The V and J ends lost 6 bases and 1 base respectively, with 12 bases between them. Germline CDR1 and CDR2: MDHEN and SYDVKM. The CDR3 extends over 14 amino acids. The CDR3 coding sequence is TGTGCCAGCAGGCGGCCAGGGAATAACTATGGCTACACCTTC. Translated, it gives CASRRPGNNYGYTF.

The chain couples TRBV29-1 to TRBJ2-7; the D gene is possibly TRBD2 (6 bases). The V end lost 7 bases, the J end lost 8 bases, and 18 bases lay between the germline ends. CDR3 length: 12 amino acids. Germline CDR1 SQVTM, CDR2 ANQGSEA. The CDR3 DNA follows: TGCAGCGCCGGAGGACTAAGCCCGAAGCAGTACTTC. Residues: CSAGGLSPKQYF.

The J gene is TRBJ1-2, the V gene TRBV7-3, with 9 positions matching TRBD1. V was pared by 4 bases and J by 7 bases, with 4 bases of the junction left unmatched. Germline CDR1 reads SGHTA; CDR2 reads FQGTGA. The CDR3 covers 13 residues. CDR3 region: CASSSRQGVGYTF. In nucleotides, the CDR3 is TGTGCCAGCAGCTCCCGACAGGGGGTTGGCTACACCTTC.

The V call is TRBV19, the J call TRBJ2-3; 7 nucleotides match TRBD2. Germline values: CDR1 LNHDA, CDR2 SQIVND (reference sequence). The CDR3 contains 12 residues. Trimming at V came to 9 bases and at J to 3 bases, leaving 3 bases not matched to a gene. CDR3 amino acids: CASRGRTDTQYF. The CDR3 DNA reads as TGTGCCAGCCGCGGGAGAACAGATACGCAGTATTTT.

J is TRBJ1-3 and V is TRBV5-4; D is uncertain. V shed 3 bases and J shed 9 bases, with 13 bases lying between them. Germline CDR1 and CDR2: SGHNT and YYREEE (reference sequence). CDR3 length: 13 amino acids. The CDR3 loop reads CASSYNPESTIYF. The CDR3 coding sequence is TGTGCCAGCAGCTATAACCCTGAGAGCACCATATATTTT.

V gene TRBV13 combines with J gene TRBJ1-1; D remains unclear. Trimming cost V 4 bases and J 4 bases, with 19 bases left between them. There are 16 residues in the CDR3. Germline V lookup: CDR1 PRHDT, CDR2 FYEKMQ (reference sequence). The CDR3 sequence: CASSSEEFGLATEAFF. The CDR3, as DNA: TGTGCCAGCAGCTCCGAAGAGTTTGGACTGGCCACTGAAGCTTTCTTT.

This chain joins TRBV28 and TRBJ2-7; 14 bases agree with TRBD2. This CDR3 has 17 amino acids. Germline CDR1 MDHEN, CDR2 SYDVKM. Unmatched junction bases numbered 11, after V lost 4 bases and J lost 6 bases. CDR3 residues: CASSSFAGTSGRIEQYF. CDR3 DNA sequence: TGTGCCAGCAGTTCATTCGCCGGGACTAGCGGGAGAATCGAGCAGTACTTC.

For this clone: Distinct nucleotide sequences in the sample also encode this CDR3. This chain uses TRBV9 with TRBJ2-7; D unresolved. This CDR3 spans 14 amino acids. Germline lookup yields CDR1 SGDLS and CDR2 YYNGEE. Trimming removed 0 bases from V and 2 bases from J, with 9 bases in between. The CDR3 nucleotides read TGTGCCAGCAGCGTAGGTGGTAGCCCCTACGAGCAGTACTTC. Its translation is CASSVGGSPYEQYF.

The V call is TRBV7-9, the J call TRBJ2-1; the match to TRBD2 covers 14 bases. From germline, CDR1 is SEHNR and CDR2 FQNEAQ (reference sequence). This CDR3 spans 18 amino acids. V lost 4 bases, J lost 0 bases, and 5 bases stayed unmatched. The CDR3 DNA is TGTGCCAGCAGCTCGGGACTAGCGGGAGTGGTCTCCTACAATGAGCAGTTCTTC. It is translated as CASSSGLAGVVSYNEQFF. Full variable domain (outside the CDR3, taken from reference TRBV7-9 and TRBJ2-1): DTGVSQNPRHKITKRGQNVTFRCDPISEHNRLYWYRQTLGQGPEFLTYFQNEAQLEKSRLLSDRFSAERPKGSFSTLEIQRTEQGDSAMYLCASSSGLAGVVSYNEQFFGPGTRLTVL.

The rearrangement uses TRBV6-5 and TRBJ1-2, with TRBD1 matching 7 bases. Germline loops: CDR1 MNHEY, CDR2 SVGAGI. V trimming: 6 bases; J trimming: 6 bases; junction bases outside the gene matches: 7. This CDR3 contains 13 residues. The CDR3 loop reads CASSQGGWDGYTF. CDR3 nucleotides: TGTGCCAGCAGCCAAGGGGGCTGGGATGGCTACACCTTC.

The rearrangement uses TRBV7-3 and TRBJ2-7; 8 bases agree with TRBD2. The CDR3 consists of 15 residues. J gave up 4 bases and V 3 bases, and 8 bases lay outside the gene matches. Per germline, CDR1 SGHTA and CDR2 FQGTGA. The CDR3 sequence is CASSFTPGGAYEQYF. The CDR3 DNA is TGTGCCAGCAGCTTTACCCCCGGGGGGGCATACGAGCAGTACTTC. Combining the CDR3 with reference TRBV7-3 and TRBJ2-7 gives the whole variable domain GAGVSQTPSNKVTEKGKYVELRCDPISGHTALYWYRQSLGQGPEFLIYFQGTGAADDSGLPNDRFFAVRPEGSVSTLKIQRTERGDSAVYLCASSFTPGGAYEQYFGPGTRLTVT.

This clone was seen a single time. This chain connects TRBV28 to TRBJ2-1, with 16 bases matching TRBD2. The V gene end was trimmed by 6 bases and the J gene end by 7 bases; junction bases not matched to a gene: 12. The CDR3 length is 18 residues. Germline assignment: CDR1 MDHEN and CDR2 SYDVKM. CDR3: CASRAGTSGRAGSNEQFF. DNA for the CDR3: TGTGCCAGCAGAGCCGGGACTAGCGGGAGGGCCGGTAGTAATGAGCAGTTCTTC.

This chain connects TRBV5-1 to TRBJ1-4, with D possibly being TRBD1 (6 bases). Germline assignment: CDR1 SGHRS and CDR2 YFSETQ. The V end was cut by 0 bases, the J end by 8 bases, with 14 bases between. The CDR3 is made up of 15 amino acids. The CDR3 region is CASSLGGGGAEKLFF. The CDR3 DNA follows: TGCGCCAGCAGCTTGGGCGGGGGCGGCGCCGAAAAACTGTTTTTT.

The genes are TRBV11-2 and TRBJ2-3; the match to TRBD2 covers 9 bases. The CDR3 is made up of 16 amino acids. V lost 3 bases, J lost 6 bases, and 10 bases stayed unmatched. Germline lookup yields CDR1 SGHAT and CDR2 FQNNGV. CDR3 protein: CASSFNPGLARDTQYF. CDR3 DNA sequence: TGTGCCAGCAGCTTTAATCCGGGACTAGCAAGGGATACGCAGTATTTT.

V and J are TRBV28 and TRBJ1-2, with D possibly TRBD1 on 6 matching bases. Germline-derived CDR1 and CDR2 are MDHEN and SYDVKM. Trimming took 4 bases from V and 0 from J, leaving 12 bases between them. This CDR3 has 15 amino acids. DNA for the CDR3: TGTGCCAGCAGTTCCACGGGACAAGCTAACTATGGCTACACCTTC. Encoded protein: CASSSTGQANYGYTF.

The gene calls are TRBV15 and TRBJ2-3; maybe TRBD2 (5 bases). This CDR3 has 16 amino acids. Trimming pared 1 base from V and 2 bases from J, leaving 13 bases between. CDR1 is LNHNV and CDR2 is YYDKDF in the germline V gene (reference sequence). CDR3 sequence (DNA): TGTGCCACCAGCAGAGCCACTAGTAACCCCACAGATACGCAGTATTTT. Amino acid sequence: CATSRATSNPTDTQYF.

This sequence joins TRBV7-8 and TRBJ2-3; TRBD2 matches 9 bases. V dropped 0 bases and J dropped 4; count of bases not matched to a gene: 8. CDR3 length: 17 residues. Germline-derived CDR1 and CDR2 are SGHVS and FQNEAQ. Here the CDR3 DNA reads TGTGCCAGCAGCTTAGCGCATATTAGCGGGAGAGCAGATACGCAGTATTTT. This codes for CASSLAHISGRADTQYF.

The J gene is TRBJ1-5, the V gene TRBV6-6; D remains ambiguous. CDR1 is MNHNY, CDR2 SVGAGI, per germline (reference sequence). V lost 7 bases to trimming and J lost 3 bases, with 16 bases between them. There are 15 residues in the CDR3. For the CDR3, the DNA is TGTGCCAGCACCCAAGGAGGTCCTTTCAATCAGCCCCAGCATTTT. This codes for CASTQGGPFNQPQHF.

The chain links TRBV15 to TRBJ2-7; D gene unclear. The germline V gene encodes CDR1 LNHNV and CDR2 YYDKDF (reference sequence). Trimming removed 0 bases from V and 4 bases from J, with 4 bases in between. The CDR3 is 12 amino acids. This CDR3 reads CATSRDQYEQYF. CDR3 bases: TGTGCCACCAGCAGAGATCAATACGAGCAGTACTTC.

This clone was seen a few times. The chain joins TRBV7-9 to TRBJ1-2, with D possibly being TRBD1 (5 bases). The CDR3 contains 15 residues. Trimming shortened V by 5 bases and J by 2 bases, and 15 bases separated the two germline ends. The germline V gene has CDR1 SEHNR and CDR2 FQNEAQ (reference sequence). CDR3 coding DNA: TGTGCCAGCAGCCATAGACAGACGGAGAACTATGGCTACACCTTC. Translation: CASSHRQTENYGYTF.

The V call is TRBV10-2, the J call TRBJ1-1; D might be TRBD1 (5 bases). CDR1 is WSHSY, CDR2 SAAADI, per germline. V was cut by 5 bases and J by 5 bases, with 9 bases left in between. The CDR3 spans 12 residues. The CDR3 region is CASSSGGTEAFF. CDR3 in DNA: TGCGCCAGCAGTAGCGGGGGGACTGAAGCTTTCTTT.

J is TRBJ1-1 and V is TRBV5-1, with 7 bases aligning to TRBD1. CDR1 and CDR2 (germline): SGHRS, YFSETQ. The CDR3 covers 18 residues. The trim removed 1 base at V and 2 bases at J, leaving 14 bases unmatched. CDR3 region: CASSLLRGGRRANTEAFF. The CDR3 DNA reads TGCGCCAGCAGCTTGTTGCGAGGGGGCAGAAGGGCAAACACTGAAGCTTTCTTT.

The CDR3 is CASSRQRSSGYNEQFF. For the CDR3, the DNA is TGTGCCAGCAGCCGTCAGCGGTCTAGCGGGTACAATGAGCAGTTCTTC. The V call is TRBV7-8, the J call TRBJ2-1; the match to TRBD2 covers 8 bases. The CDR3 covers 16 residues. V dropped 5 bases and J dropped 4; count of bases not matched to a gene: 10. Germline CDR1 is SGHVS and CDR2 is FQNEAQ. Looking up the rest from reference TRBV7-8 and TRBJ2-1 gives the full variable domain: GAGVSQSPRYKVAKRGQDVALRCDPISGHVSLFWYQQALGQGPEFLTYFQNEAQLDKSGLPSDRFFAERPEGSVSTLKIQRTQQEDSAVYLCASSRQRSSGYNEQFFGPGTRLTVL.

This rearrangement joins TRBV10-1 to TRBJ2-3; D is unresolved. This CDR3 contains 14 residues. Trimming removed 5 bases at V and 6 bases at J, with 15 bases between. CDR1 is WNHNN, CDR2 SYGVQD, per germline (reference sequence). In nucleotides, the CDR3 is TGCGCCAGCAGTCCCGGTCTTCCTCCCGATACGCAGTATTTT. Its translation is CASSPGLPPDTQYF.

The rearrangement uses TRBV5-4 and TRBJ2-5; 9 nucleotides match TRBD2. CDR3 length: 15 amino acids. Germline lookup yields CDR1 SGHNT and CDR2 YYREEE (reference sequence). After removal of 4 bases from V and 5 bases from J, the junction contained 9 bases not matched to a gene. The CDR3 DNA follows: TGTGCCAGCAGCCTCCAGCGGGGGGCGGGGGAGACCCAGTACTTC. This sequence encodes CASSLQRGAGETQYF.

The CDR3 region has the DNA TGTGCCAGCACCAAGCTTGGCAGCGTTAGCTCCTACGAGCAGTACTTC. Its protein is CASTKLGSVSSYEQYF. The chain employs TRBV28 and TRBJ2-7; D unclear. Trimming took off 7 bases at V and 0 bases at J, with 19 bases between the two ends. The germline V gene encodes CDR1 MDHEN and CDR2 SYDVKM. The CDR3 totals 16 residues. Full variable domain (rest looked up from reference TRBV28 and TRBJ2-7): DVKVTQSSRYLVKRTGEKVFLECVQDMDHENMFWYRQDPGLGLRLIYFSYDVKMKEKGDIPEGYSVSREKKERFSLILESASTNQTSMYLCASTKLGSVSSYEQYFGPGTRLTVT.

V is TRBV5-6 and J is TRBJ2-1, with TRBD1 identical over 9 bases. This CDR3 contains 15 residues. Germline V gene sequence: CDR1 SGHDT, CDR2 YYEEEE. V lost 3 bases and J lost 7; bases outside the gene matches: 8. In nucleotides, the CDR3 is TGTGCCAGCAGCTGGACCGGGACAGGGAGGAATGAGCAGTTCTTC. Protein product: CASSWTGTGRNEQFF.

This chain connects TRBV2 to TRBJ2-5; tentative D call: TRBD2 (6 bases). V lost 6 bases and J lost 5, with 10 bases in between. This CDR3 contains 12 residues. Germline V CDR1 and CDR2: SNHLY, FYNNEI. The CDR3 sequence is CASRKEGETQYF. Written as DNA, the CDR3 is TGTGCCAGCAGAAAGGAGGGGGAGACCCAGTACTTC. Full variable domain (missing parts from reference TRBV2 and TRBJ2-5): EPEVTQTPSHQVTQMGQEVILRCVPISNHLYFYWYRQILGQKVEFLVSFYNNEISEKSEIFDDQFSVERPDGSNFTLKIRSTKLEDSAMYFCASRKEGETQYFGPGTRLLVL.